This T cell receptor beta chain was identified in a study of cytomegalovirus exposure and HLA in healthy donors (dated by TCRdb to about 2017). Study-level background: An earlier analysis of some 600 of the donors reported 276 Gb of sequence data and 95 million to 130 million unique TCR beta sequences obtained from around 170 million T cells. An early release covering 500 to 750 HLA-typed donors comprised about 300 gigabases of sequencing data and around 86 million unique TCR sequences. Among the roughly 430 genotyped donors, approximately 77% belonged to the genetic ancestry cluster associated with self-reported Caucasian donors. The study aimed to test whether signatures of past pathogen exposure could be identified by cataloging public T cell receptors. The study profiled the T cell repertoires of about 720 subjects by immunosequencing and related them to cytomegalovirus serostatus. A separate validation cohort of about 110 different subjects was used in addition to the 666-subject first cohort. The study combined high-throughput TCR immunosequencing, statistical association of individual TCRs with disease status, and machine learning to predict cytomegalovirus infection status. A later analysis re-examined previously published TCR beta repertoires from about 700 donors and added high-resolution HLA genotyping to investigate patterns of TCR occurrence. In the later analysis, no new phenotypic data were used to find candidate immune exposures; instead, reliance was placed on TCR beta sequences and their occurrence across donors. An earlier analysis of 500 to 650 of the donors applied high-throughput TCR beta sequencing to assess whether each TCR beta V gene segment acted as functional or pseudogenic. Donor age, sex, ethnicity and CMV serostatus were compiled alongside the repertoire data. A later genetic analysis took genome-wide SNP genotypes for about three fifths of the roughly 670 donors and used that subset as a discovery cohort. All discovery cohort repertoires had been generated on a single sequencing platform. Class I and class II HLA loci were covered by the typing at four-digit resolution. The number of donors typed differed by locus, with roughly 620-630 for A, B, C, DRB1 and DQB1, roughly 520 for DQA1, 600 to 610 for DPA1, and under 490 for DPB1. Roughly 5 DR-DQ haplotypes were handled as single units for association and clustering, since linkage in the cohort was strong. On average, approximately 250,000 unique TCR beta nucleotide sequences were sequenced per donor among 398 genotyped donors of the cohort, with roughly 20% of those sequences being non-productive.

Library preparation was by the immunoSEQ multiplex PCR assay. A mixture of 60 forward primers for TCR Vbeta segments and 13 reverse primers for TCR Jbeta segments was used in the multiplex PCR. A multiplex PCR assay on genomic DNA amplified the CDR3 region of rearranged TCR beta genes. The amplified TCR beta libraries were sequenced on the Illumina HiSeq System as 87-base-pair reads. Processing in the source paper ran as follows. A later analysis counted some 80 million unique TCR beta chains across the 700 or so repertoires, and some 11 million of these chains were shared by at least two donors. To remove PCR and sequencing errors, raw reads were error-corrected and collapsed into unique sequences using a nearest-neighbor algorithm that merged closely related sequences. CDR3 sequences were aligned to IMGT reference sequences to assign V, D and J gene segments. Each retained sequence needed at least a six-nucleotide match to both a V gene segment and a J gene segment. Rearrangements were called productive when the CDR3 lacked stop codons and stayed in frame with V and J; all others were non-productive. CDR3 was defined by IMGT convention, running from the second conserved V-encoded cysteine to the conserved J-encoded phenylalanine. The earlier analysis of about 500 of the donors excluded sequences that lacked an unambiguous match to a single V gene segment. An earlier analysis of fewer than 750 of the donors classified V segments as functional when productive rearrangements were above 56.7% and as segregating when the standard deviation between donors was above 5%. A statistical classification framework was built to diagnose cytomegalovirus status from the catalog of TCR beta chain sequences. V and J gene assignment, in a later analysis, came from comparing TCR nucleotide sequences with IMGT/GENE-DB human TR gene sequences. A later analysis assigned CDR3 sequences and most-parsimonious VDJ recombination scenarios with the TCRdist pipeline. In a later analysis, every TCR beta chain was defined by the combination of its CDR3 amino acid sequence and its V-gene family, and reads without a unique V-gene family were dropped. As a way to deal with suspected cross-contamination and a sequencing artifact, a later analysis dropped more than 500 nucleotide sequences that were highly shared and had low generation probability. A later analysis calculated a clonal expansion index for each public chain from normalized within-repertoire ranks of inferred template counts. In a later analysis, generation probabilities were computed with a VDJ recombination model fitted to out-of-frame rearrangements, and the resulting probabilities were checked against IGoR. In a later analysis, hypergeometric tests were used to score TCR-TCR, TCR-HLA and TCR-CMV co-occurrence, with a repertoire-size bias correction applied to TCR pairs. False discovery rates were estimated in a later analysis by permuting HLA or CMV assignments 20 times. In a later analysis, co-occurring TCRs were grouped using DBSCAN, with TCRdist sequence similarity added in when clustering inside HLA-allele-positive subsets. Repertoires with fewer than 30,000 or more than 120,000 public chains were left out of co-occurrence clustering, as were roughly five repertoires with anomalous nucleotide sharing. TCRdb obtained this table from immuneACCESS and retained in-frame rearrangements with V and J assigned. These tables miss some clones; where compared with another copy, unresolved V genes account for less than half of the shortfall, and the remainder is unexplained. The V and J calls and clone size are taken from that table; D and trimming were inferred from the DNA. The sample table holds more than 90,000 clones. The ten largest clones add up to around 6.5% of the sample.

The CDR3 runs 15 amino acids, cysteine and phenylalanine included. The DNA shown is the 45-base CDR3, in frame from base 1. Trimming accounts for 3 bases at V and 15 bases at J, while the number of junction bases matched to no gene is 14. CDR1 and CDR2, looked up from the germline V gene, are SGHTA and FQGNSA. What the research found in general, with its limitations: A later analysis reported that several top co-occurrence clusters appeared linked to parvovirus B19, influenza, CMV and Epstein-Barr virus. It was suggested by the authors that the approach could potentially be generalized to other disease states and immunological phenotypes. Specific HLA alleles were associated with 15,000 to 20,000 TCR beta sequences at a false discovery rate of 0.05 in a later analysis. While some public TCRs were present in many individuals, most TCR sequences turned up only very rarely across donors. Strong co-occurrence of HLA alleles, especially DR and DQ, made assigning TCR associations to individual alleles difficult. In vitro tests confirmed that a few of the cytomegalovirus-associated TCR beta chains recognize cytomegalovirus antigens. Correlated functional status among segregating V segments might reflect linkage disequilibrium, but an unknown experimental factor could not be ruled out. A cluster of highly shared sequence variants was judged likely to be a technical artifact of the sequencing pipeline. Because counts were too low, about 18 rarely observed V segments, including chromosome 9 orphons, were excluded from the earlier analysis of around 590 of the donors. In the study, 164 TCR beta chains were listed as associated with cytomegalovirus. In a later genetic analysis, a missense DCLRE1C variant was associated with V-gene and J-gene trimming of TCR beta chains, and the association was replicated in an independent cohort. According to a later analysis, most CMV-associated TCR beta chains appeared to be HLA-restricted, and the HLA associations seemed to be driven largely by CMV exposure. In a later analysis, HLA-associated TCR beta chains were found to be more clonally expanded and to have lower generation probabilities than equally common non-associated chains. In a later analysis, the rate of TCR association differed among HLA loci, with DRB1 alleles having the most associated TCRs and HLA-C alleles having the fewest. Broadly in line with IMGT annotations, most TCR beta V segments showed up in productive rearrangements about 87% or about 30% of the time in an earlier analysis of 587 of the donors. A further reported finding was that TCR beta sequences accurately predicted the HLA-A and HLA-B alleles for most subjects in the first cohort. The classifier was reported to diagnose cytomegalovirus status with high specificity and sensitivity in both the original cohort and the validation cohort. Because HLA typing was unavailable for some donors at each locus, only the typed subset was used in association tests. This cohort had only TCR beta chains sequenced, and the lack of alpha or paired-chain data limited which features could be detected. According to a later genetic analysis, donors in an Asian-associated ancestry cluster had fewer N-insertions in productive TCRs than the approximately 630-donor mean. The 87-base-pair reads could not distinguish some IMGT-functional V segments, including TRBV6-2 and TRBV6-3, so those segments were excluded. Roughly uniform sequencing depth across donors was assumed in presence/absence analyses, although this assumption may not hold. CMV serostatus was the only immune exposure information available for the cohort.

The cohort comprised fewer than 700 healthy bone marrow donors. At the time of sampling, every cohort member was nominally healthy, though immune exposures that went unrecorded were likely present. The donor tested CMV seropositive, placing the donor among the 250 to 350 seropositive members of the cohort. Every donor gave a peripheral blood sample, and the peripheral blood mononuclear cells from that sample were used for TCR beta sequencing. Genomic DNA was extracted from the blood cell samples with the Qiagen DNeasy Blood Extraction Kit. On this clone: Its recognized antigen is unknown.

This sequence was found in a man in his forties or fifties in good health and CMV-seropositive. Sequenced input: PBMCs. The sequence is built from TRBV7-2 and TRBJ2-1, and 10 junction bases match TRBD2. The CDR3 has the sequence CASSFEAGGAGWMFF. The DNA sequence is TGTGCCAGCAGCTTCGAAGCGGGAGGGGCAGGATGGATGTTCTTC.